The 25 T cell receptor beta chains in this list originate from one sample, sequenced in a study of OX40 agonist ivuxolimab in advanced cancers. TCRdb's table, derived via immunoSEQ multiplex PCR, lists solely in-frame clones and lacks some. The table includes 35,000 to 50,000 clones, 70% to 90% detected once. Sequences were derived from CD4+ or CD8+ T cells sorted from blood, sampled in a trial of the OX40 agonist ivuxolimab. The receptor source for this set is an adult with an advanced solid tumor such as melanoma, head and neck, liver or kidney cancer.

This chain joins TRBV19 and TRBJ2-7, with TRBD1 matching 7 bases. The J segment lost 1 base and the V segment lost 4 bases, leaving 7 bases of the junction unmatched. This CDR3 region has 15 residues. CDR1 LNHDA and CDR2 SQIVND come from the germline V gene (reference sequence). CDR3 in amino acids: CASSKWDSLSYEQYF. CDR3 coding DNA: TGTGCCAGTAGTAAATGGGACAGCCTATCCTACGAGCAGTACTTC.

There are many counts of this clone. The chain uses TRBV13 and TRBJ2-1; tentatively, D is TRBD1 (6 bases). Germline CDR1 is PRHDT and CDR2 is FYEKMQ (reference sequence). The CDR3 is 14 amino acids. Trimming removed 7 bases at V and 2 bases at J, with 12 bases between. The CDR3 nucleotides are TGTGCCAGCACTCGGGACACCACCTACAATGAGCAGTTCTTC. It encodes CASTRDTTYNEQFF.

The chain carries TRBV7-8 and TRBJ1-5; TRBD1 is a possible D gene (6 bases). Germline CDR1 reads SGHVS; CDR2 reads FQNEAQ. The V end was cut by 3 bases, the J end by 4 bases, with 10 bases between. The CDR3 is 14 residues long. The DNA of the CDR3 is TGTGCCAGCAGCTTTAGGGGGGCGAATCAGCCCCAGCATTTT. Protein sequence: CASSFRGANQPQHF.

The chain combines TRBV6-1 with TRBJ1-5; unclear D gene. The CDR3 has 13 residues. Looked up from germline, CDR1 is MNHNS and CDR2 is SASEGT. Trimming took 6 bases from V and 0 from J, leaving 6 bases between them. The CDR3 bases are TGTGCCAGCAGGGACTATAGCAATCAGCCCCAGCATTTT. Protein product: CASRDYSNQPQHF.

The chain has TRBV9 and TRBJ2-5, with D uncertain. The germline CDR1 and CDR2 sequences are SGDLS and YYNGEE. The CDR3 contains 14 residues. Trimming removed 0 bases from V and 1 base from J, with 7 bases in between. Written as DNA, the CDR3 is TGTGCCAGCAGCGTAGGTGGATTCCAAGAGACCCAGTACTTC. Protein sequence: CASSVGGFQETQYF.

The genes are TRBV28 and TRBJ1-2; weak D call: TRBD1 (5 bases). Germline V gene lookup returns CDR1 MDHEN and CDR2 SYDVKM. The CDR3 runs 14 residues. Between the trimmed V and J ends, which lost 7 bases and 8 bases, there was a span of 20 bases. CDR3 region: CASTRGGANRGYTF. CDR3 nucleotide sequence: TGTGCCAGCACTAGGGGCGGAGCGAACCGGGGCTACACCTTC.

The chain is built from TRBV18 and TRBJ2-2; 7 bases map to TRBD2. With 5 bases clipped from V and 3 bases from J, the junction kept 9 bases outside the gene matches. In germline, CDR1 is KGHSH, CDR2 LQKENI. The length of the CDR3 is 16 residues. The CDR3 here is CASSVTSDPYTGELFF. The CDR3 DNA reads TGTGCCAGCTCAGTAACTAGCGATCCGTACACCGGGGAGCTGTTTTTT.

CDR3 sequence: CASSEGAVQETQYF. In DNA form, the CDR3 reads TGTGCCAGCAGTGAGGGAGCGGTCCAAGAGACCCAGTACTTC. The rearrangement links TRBV2 to TRBJ2-5; perhaps TRBD2 as D (5 bases). The CDR3 runs to 14 residues. Germline CDR1 reads SNHLY; CDR2 reads FYNNEI. The V end was cut by 3 bases, the J end by 1 base, with 9 bases between.

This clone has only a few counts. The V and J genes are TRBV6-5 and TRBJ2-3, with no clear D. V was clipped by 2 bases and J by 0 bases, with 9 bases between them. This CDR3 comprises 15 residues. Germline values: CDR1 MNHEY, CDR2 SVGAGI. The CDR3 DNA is TGTGCCAGCAGTTACGTGGTTTCTAGCACAGATACGCAGTATTTT. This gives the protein CASSYVVSSTDTQYF.

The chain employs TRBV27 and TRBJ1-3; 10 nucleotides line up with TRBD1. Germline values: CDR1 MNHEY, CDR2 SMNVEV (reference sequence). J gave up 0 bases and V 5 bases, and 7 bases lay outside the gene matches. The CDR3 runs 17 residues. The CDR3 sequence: CASSQQRQGASGNTIYF. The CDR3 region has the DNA TGTGCCAGCAGTCAACAGAGACAGGGGGCCTCTGGAAACACCATATATTTT.

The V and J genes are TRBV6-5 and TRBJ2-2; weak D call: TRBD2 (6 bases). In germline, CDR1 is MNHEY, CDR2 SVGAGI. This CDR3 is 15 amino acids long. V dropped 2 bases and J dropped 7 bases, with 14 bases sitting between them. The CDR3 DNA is TGTGCCAGCAGTTACACGGAGGGGTCGGTCGGGGAGCTGTTTTTT. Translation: CASSYTEGSVGELFF.

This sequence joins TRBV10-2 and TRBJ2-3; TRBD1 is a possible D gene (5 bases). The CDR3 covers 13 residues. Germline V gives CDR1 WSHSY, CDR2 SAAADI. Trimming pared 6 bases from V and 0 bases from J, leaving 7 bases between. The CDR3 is CASRDSSTDTQYF. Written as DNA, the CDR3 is TGCGCCAGCAGAGACAGTAGCACAGATACGCAGTATTTT.

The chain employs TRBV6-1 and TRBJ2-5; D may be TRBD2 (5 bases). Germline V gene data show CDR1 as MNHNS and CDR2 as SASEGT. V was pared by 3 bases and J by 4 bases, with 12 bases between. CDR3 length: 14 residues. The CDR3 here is CASSETGNSETQYF. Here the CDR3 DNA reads TGTGCCAGCAGTGAGACCGGGAATTCAGAGACCCAGTACTTC.

Here the CDR3 DNA reads TGTGCCAGCATGGAAGGACACTTCACAGATACGCAGTATTTT. Amino acids: CASMEGHFTDTQYF. The V and J genes are TRBV2 and TRBJ2-3; possibly TRBD1 for D (5 bases). There are 14 residues in the CDR3. V was shortened by 7 bases and J by 2 bases, with 13 bases between the two germline ends. Germline CDR1 reads SNHLY; CDR2 reads FYNNEI.

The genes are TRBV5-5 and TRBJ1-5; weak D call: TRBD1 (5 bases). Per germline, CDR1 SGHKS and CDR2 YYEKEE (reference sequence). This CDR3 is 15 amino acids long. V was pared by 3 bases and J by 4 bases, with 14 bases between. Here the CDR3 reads CASSSDWGGNQPQHF. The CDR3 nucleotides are TGTGCCAGCAGCTCCGACTGGGGGGGAAATCAGCCCCAGCATTTT.

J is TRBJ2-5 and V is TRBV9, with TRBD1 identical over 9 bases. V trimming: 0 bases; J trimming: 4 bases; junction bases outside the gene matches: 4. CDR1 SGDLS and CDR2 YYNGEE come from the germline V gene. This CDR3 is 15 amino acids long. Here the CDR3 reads CASSVAQGAGETQYF. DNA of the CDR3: TGTGCCAGCAGCGTAGCACAGGGGGCGGGAGAGACCCAGTACTTC.

The CDR3 loop reads CASSFQGQGAYNEQFF. CDR3 bases: TGTGCCAGCAGCTTTCAGGGACAGGGGGCTTACAATGAGCAGTTCTTC. The genes are TRBV5-5 and TRBJ2-1, with 12 nucleotides matching TRBD1. The CDR3 length is 16 residues. V lost 2 bases to trimming and J lost 4 bases; unmatched junction nucleotides: 4. The germline V gene encodes CDR1 SGHKS and CDR2 YYEKEE (reference sequence).

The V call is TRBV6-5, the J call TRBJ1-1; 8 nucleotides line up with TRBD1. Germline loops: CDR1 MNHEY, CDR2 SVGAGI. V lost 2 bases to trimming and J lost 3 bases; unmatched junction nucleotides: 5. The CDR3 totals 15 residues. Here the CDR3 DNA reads TGTGCCAGCAGTTACGGTCAGGGGGCCTACACTGAAGCTTTCTTT. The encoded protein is CASSYGQGAYTEAFF.

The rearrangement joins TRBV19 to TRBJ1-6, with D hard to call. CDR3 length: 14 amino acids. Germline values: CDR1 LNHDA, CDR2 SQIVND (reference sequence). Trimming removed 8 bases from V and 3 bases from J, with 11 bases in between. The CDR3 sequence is CASGNKNYNSPLHF. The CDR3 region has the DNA TGTGCCAGTGGGAACAAGAACTATAATTCACCCCTCCACTTT.

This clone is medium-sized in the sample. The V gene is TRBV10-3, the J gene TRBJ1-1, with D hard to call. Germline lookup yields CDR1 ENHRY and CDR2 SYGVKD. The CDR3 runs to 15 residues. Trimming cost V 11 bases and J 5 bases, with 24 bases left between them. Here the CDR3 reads CAPSRESERRTEAFF. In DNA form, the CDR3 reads TGTGCCCCCAGTAGGGAGTCCGAAAGGAGGACTGAAGCTTTCTTT.

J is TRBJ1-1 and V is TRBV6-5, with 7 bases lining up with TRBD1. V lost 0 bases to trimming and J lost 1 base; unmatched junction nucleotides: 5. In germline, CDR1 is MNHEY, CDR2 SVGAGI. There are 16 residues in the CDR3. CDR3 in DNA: TGTGCCAGCAGTTACTCCCGACAGGGACCGAACACTGAAGCTTTCTTT. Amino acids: CASSYSRQGPNTEAFF.

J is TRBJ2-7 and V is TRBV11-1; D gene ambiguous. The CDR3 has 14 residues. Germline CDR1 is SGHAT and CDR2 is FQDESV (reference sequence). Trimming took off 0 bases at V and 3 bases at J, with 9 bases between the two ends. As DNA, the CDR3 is TGTGCCAGCAGCTTAGCAGGGCCTTACTACGAGCAGTACTTC. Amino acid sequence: CASSLAGPYYEQYF.

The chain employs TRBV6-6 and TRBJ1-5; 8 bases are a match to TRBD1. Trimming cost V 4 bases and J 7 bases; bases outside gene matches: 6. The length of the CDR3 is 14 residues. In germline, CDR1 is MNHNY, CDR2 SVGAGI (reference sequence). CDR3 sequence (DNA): TGTGCCAGCAGTTTTCAGGGGGCAAGACAGCCCCAGCATTTT. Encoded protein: CASSFQGARQPQHF.

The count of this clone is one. In DNA form, the CDR3 reads TGTGCCAGCAGCCTAGATGCTCCAGCGGGGGGTCGCAACGAGCAGTACTTC. It specifies CASSLDAPAGGRNEQYF. This sequence joins TRBV7-3 and TRBJ2-7, with TRBD2 matching 9 bases. Unmatched junction bases numbered 16, after V lost 5 bases and J lost 5 bases. The CDR3 has 17 amino acids. Germline CDR1 reads SGHTA; CDR2 reads FQGTGA.

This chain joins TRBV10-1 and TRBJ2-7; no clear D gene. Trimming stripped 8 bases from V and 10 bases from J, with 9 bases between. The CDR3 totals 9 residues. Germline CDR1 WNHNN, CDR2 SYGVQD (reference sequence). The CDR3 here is CASGPRQYF. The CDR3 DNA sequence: TGCGCCAGCGGCCCTCGACAGTACTTC.